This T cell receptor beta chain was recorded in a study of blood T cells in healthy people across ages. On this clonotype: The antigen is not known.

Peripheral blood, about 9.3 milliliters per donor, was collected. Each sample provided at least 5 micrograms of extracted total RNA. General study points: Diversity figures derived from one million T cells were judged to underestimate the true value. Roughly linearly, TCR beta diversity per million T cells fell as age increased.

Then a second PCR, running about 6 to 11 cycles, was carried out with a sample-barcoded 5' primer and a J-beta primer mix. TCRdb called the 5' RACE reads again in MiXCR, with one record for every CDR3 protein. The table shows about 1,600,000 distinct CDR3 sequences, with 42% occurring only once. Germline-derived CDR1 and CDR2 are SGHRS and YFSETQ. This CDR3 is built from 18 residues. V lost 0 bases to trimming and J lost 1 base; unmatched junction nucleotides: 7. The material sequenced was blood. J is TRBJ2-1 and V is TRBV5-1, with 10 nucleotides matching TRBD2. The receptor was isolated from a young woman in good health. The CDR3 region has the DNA TGCGCCAGCAGCTTGGATCCATTACTAGCGGGATCCTACAATGAGCAGTTCTTC. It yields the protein CASSLDPLLAGSYNEQFF.